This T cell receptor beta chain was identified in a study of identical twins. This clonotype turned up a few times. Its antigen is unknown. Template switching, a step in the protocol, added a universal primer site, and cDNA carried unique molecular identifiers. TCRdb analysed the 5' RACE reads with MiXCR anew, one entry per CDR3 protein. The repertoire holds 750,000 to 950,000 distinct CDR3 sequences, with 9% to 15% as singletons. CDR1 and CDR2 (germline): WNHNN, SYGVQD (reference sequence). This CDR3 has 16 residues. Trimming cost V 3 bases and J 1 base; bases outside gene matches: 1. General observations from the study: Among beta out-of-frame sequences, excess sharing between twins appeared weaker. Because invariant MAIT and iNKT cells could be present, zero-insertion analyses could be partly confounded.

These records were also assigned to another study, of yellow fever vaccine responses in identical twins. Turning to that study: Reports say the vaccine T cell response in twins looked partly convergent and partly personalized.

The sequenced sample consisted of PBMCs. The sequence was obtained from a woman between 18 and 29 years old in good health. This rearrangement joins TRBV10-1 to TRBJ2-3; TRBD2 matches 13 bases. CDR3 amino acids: CASSEGLAGGTDTQYF. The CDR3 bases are TGCGCCAGCAGTGAAGGACTAGCGGGAGGCACAGATACGCAGTATTTT.